One and the same sample provided the 18 T cell receptor beta chains below, sequenced in a study of tumor-infiltrating lymphocytes in oesophageal squamous cell carcinoma. Via MiXCR, TCRdb re-called the reads, giving one row per CDR3 protein. The sample carries some 10,000 distinct CDR3 sequences, 50% to 65% recorded once. Sequencing was carried out using blood. All receptors derive from a female donor with esophageal squamous cell carcinoma.

Judged by abundance, this clonotype is medium-sized. This sequence joins TRBV11-2 and TRBJ2-7, with a weak D call TRBD1 (7 bases). Trimming cost V 6 bases and J 5 bases, with 23 bases left between them. The length of the CDR3 is 16 residues. Per the germline V gene, CDR1 is SGHAT and CDR2 is FQNNGV. CDR3 nucleotide sequence: TGTGCCAGCAGACAACCTTTCAGGGGGGCCGGGCACGAGCAGTACTTC. Amino acids: CASRQPFRGAGHEQYF. Full variable domain (remainder filled in from reference TRBV11-2 and TRBJ2-7): EAGVAQSPRYKIIEKRQSVAFWCNPISGHATLYWYQQILGQGPKLLIQFQNNGVVDDSQLPKDRFSAERLKGVDSTLKIQPAKLEDSAVYLCASRQPFRGAGHEQYFGPGTRLTVT.

The rearrangement uses TRBV7-6 and TRBJ1-1; D is unresolved. Germline loops: CDR1 SGHVS, CDR2 FNYEAQ. The V gene lost 5 bases and the J gene lost 7 bases, with 11 bases spanning the gap. The CDR3 contains 12 residues. Written as DNA, the CDR3 is TGTGCCAGCAGCCCCCCCTGGGGTGAAGCTTTCTTT. Translating gives CASSPPWGEAFF.

The V call is TRBV7-9, the J call TRBJ2-1; 8 positions match TRBD2. J gave up 9 bases and V 1 base, and 11 bases lay outside the gene matches. This CDR3 has 16 residues. In germline, CDR1 is SEHNR, CDR2 FQNEAQ (reference sequence). The CDR3 coding sequence is TGTGCCAGCAGCTTAGACGGGACTAGGAGGGCTGTTGAGCAGTTCTTC. Protein sequence: CASSLDGTRRAVEQFF.

The rearrangement joins TRBV5-6 to TRBJ2-1; 9 bases line up with TRBD2. The closer fit of TRBJ2-7 to the DNA end suggests the J call may be wrong. Per germline, CDR1 SGHDT and CDR2 YYEEEE. This CDR3 comprises 18 residues. The CDR3 region has the DNA TGTGCCAGCAGCTTGGTCGCTAGCGGGAAAATTAGAGACTACGAGCAGTACTTC. This sequence encodes CASSLVASGKIRDYEQYF.

The chain uses TRBV7-2 and TRBJ1-1; D remains ambiguous. This CDR3 is built from 13 residues. The V end was cut by 6 bases, the J end by 0 bases, with 8 bases between. The germline V gene has CDR1 SGHTA and CDR2 FQGNSA. In DNA form, the CDR3 reads TGTGCCAGCAGTACCATCGTGAACACTGAAGCTTTCTTT. It translates to CASSTIVNTEAFF.

As to this clonotype: No conserved phenylalanine or tryptophan is present at the end of the CDR3, so a read error is the likely explanation. Because the CDR3's place on the DNA is in doubt, the DNA is left out and the CDR3 is given as listed by TCRdb. The chain has TRBV12-3 or TRBV12-4 and TRBJ2-7. Ends included, the CDR3 has 13 residues. The CDR3: CASSRPPEFFFGS.

The rearrangement uses TRBV7-8 and TRBJ2-7, with D perhaps being TRBD1 or TRBD2 (6 bases each). Trimming took off 5 bases at V and 7 bases at J, with 24 bases between the two ends. The CDR3 extends over 16 amino acids. Germline V gene sequence: CDR1 SGHVS, CDR2 FQNEAQ. The CDR3: CASSHPGGGGDNEQYF. The CDR3 DNA reads TGTGCCAGCAGCCATCCGGGTGGAGGGGGAGACAATGAGCAGTACTTC.

This chain connects TRBV24-1 to TRBJ2-7; TRBD2 matches at 10 bases. The CDR3 covers 15 residues. CDR1 KGHDR and CDR2 SFDVKD come from the germline V gene. The J segment lost 0 bases and the V segment lost 3 bases, leaving 1 base of the junction unmatched. CDR3 loop: CATSDPSGGSYEQYF. The DNA for the CDR3 is TGTGCCACCAGTGATCCTAGCGGGGGCTCCTACGAGCAGTACTTC.

The V gene is TRBV18, the J gene TRBJ1-2; weak D call: TRBD1 (6 bases). The V gene's germline CDR1 is KGHSH and CDR2 LQKENI. The CDR3 extends over 16 amino acids. With 3 bases removed from V and 3 bases from J, the gap between germline ends came to 17 bases. The CDR3 spells CASSPPQGYRDYGYTF. The CDR3, as DNA: TGTGCCAGCTCACCCCCCCAGGGATACAGGGACTATGGCTACACCTTC.

This clonotype has only a few counts. The V call is TRBV12-3 or TRBV12-4, the J call TRBJ2-1; D unresolved. This CDR3 comprises 15 residues. With 3 bases removed from V and 2 bases from J, the gap between germline ends came to 11 bases. Written as DNA, the CDR3 is TGTGCCAGCAGTTTCGGTGACGGCACCTACAATGAGCAGTTCTTC. Amino acids: CASSFGDGTYNEQFF.

The chain recombines TRBV6-5 with TRBJ2-2; TRBD2 is a possible D gene (7 bases). V was shortened by 0 bases and J by 3 bases, with 14 bases between the two germline ends. Per germline, CDR1 MNHEY and CDR2 SVGAGI. This CDR3 spans 17 amino acids. DNA for the CDR3: TGTGCCAGCAGTTACTCAGGGGGGGGCAGGTACACCGGGGAGCTGTTTTTT. This translates into CASSYSGGGRYTGELFF.

The V gene is TRBV6-2 or TRBV6-3, the J gene TRBJ2-3; D uncertain. CDR3 length equals 14 residues. Trimming stripped 6 bases from V and 0 bases from J, with 10 bases between. From germline, CDR1 is MNHEY and CDR2 SVGEGT. The chain's CDR3 is CASRTFFSTDTQYF. The DNA for the CDR3 is TGTGCCAGCAGAACTTTTTTTAGCACAGATACGCAGTATTTT.

Concerning this clonotype: The limits of the CDR3 on the DNA are not certain, so only TCRdb's listed CDR3 is given. The chain has TRBV6-5 and TRBJ2-1; the D segment call TRBD2 is taken from the table without a DNA check. The CDR3 is made up of 18 amino acids, end residues included. CDR1 and CDR2 (germline): MNHEY, SVGAGI. The CDR3 sequence is CASSSSGLAGGLDNEQYF.

This clonotype was seen repeatedly, ten times or more. The chain is built from TRBV7-2 and TRBJ2-1; 7 bases match TRBD2. The germline CDR1 and CDR2 sequences are SGHTA and FQGNSA. V gave up 5 bases and J gave up 7 bases; unmatched junction bases: 8. CDR3 length: 14 amino acids. CDR3 nucleotides: TGTGCCAGCAGCCCCCGCGGGGGAATGAATGAGCAGTTCTTC. Amino acids: CASSPRGGMNEQFF. The full variable domain, its missing parts supplied by reference TRBV7-2 and TRBJ2-1, is GAGVSQSPSNKVTEKGKDVELRCDPISGHTALYWYRQSLGQGLEFLIYFQGNSAPDKSGLPSDRFSAERTGGSVSTLTIQRTQQEDSAVYLCASSPRGGMNEQFFGPGTRLTVL.

The V call is TRBV6-1, the J call TRBJ1-1; D might be TRBD1 (5 bases). The J call may be in error: the DNA end matches TRBJ1-3 better. Germline V gene lookup returns CDR1 MNHNS and CDR2 SASEGT. The CDR3 length is 15 residues. The CDR3 DNA reads as TGTGCCAGCAGCGCCCGGGGCAACTCTGGAAACACCATATATTTT. Translating gives CASSARGNSGNTIYF.

This clonotype appeared a few times. The V call is TRBV6-5, the J call TRBJ1-1, with 9 bases identical to TRBD1. V was clipped by 3 bases and J by 0 bases; unmatched bases: 2. Germline lookup yields CDR1 MNHEY and CDR2 SVGAGI. The CDR3 length is 15 residues. The CDR3 DNA sequence: TGTGCCAGCAGTTATACAGGGGGCCTGAACACTGAAGCTTTCTTT. Translated, it gives CASSYTGGLNTEAFF.

V gene TRBV12-3 or TRBV12-4 combines with J gene TRBJ2-5; 9 bases match TRBD1. The J call may be wrong; the DNA end is better matched by TRBJ2-7. The CDR3 totals 15 residues. CDR3 loop: CASSVQGAGPYEQYF. CDR3 in DNA: TGTGCCAGCAGTGTACAGGGGGCTGGTCCCTACGAGCAGTACTTC.

This clonotype occurred many times. The V gene is TRBV6-1, the J gene TRBJ2-1, with TRBD1 matching 7 bases. Germline trimming cut 8 bases from V and 0 bases from J; bases unmatched to any gene: 4. The CDR3 spans 14 residues. Germline CDR1 and CDR2: MNHNS and SASEGT. CDR3 in DNA: TGTGCCAGCTCGACAGGGAGCTCCTACAATGAGCAGTTCTTC. As protein: CASSTGSSYNEQFF.